The 5 T cell receptor beta chains presented below share a single source sample, sequenced in a study of cytomegalovirus exposure and HLA in healthy donors. It was with 60 Vbeta and 13 Jbeta primers that the PCR ran. Assay used: immunoSEQ multiplex PCR; TCRdb lists only in-frame clones, some missing. The sample contains about 170,000 clones, roughly 85% of which appear only once. Material for sequencing was PBMCs. The receptor set was obtained from a male donor in good health and CMV-seronegative.

The DNA for the CDR3 is TGCAGCGTTGTAACCGGGACAGGGGGCCAGCAGTACTTC. This codes for CSVVTGTGGQQYF. This chain links TRBV29-1 with TRBJ2-7, with TRBD1 matching 12 bases. The ends lost 4 bases at V and 8 bases at J; junction bases unmatched: 6. The CDR3 is made up of 13 amino acids. In germline, CDR1 is SQVTM, CDR2 ANQGSEA.

This CDR3 is CASSDPAGASQETQYF. The DNA of the CDR3 is TGTGCCAGCAGTGACCCGGCAGGGGCTAGCCAAGAGACCCAGTACTTC. V and J are TRBV25-1 and TRBJ2-5, with D tentatively TRBD1 (6 bases). Germline V lookup: CDR1 MGHDK, CDR2 SYGVNS. V dropped 3 bases and J dropped 1 base, with 15 bases sitting between them. The CDR3 spans 16 residues.

In this sample, this clone turned up a few times. Here the CDR3 reads CASSQGTGPSGANVLTF. The CDR3 nucleotides are TGTGCCAGTAGTCAAGGGACAGGGCCTTCTGGGGCCAACGTCCTGACTTTC. The V gene is TRBV19, the J gene TRBJ2-6; TRBD1 aligns across 9 bases. Germline-derived CDR1 and CDR2 are LNHDA and SQIVND (reference sequence). The CDR3 is 17 residues long. The J segment lost 1 base and the V segment lost 5 bases, leaving 6 bases of the junction unmatched.

V is TRBV10-2 and J is TRBJ1-6; tentative D call: TRBD1 (6 bases). Trimming pared 7 bases from V and 6 bases from J, leaving 16 bases between. CDR1 WSHSY and CDR2 SAAADI come from the germline V gene. The CDR3 is 15 amino acids. The CDR3 DNA sequence: TGCGCCAGCACAACAACCGGGACACTTAATTCACCCCTCCACTTT. Residues: CASTTTGTLNSPLHF.

The rearrangement joins TRBV25-1 to TRBJ2-1, with 8 bases fitting TRBD1. The trim removed 2 bases at V and 4 bases at J, leaving 4 bases unmatched. The CDR3 spans 15 residues. Germline lookup yields CDR1 MGHDK and CDR2 SYGVNS. The CDR3 nucleotides are TGTGCCAGCAGTGAACAGGGGGCAGGGTACAATGAGCAGTTCTTC. Encoded protein: CASSEQGAGYNEQFF.